These 10 T cell receptor beta chains came from one sample sequenced in a study of shared clonotypes between healthy human individuals. Assay used: immunoSEQ multiplex PCR; TCRdb lists only in-frame clones, some missing. The sample holds around 510,000 clones, roughly 95% seen once. Sequencing was done on a sample of naive CD4+ T cells sorted from blood. This sample's subset: CD45RA+ positively selected. The receptors derive from a woman in her 30s in good health.

The chain uses TRBV5-1 and TRBJ1-2; D uncertain. The germline V gene has CDR1 SGHRS and CDR2 YFSETQ. The CDR3 has 14 amino acids. Trimming took off 5 bases at V and 4 bases at J, with 15 bases between the two ends. This chain's CDR3 is CASRIPTERYGYTF. The CDR3 DNA reads as TGCGCCAGCAGAATTCCTACAGAGCGCTATGGCTACACCTTC.

This chain uses TRBV14 with TRBJ2-1, with 11 bases identical to TRBD2. The germline CDR1 and CDR2 sequences are SGHDN and FVKESK. Trimming removed 4 bases from V and 3 bases from J; junction bases left unmatched: 5. There are 16 residues in the CDR3. CDR3 protein: CASSRVGLAVYNEQFF. DNA for the CDR3: TGTGCCAGCAGCCGGGTGGGACTAGCGGTCTACAATGAGCAGTTCTTC.

The V gene is TRBV30, the J gene TRBJ1-4, with TRBD1 matching over 9 bases. V trimming: 3 bases; J trimming: 5 bases; junction bases outside the gene matches: 4. This CDR3 is 14 amino acids long. Germline CDR1 GTSNPN, CDR2 SVGIG (reference sequence). CDR3 sequence reads: CAWSRQGVNEKLFF. The CDR3 DNA is TGTGCCTGGAGCAGACAGGGGGTAAATGAAAAACTGTTTTTT.

This clone has only a few counts. The V and J genes are TRBV7-9 and TRBJ2-7; TRBD2 might be the D (6 bases). Trimming took off 5 bases at V and 5 bases at J, with 19 bases between the two ends. Germline V gene lookup returns CDR1 SEHNR and CDR2 FQNEAQ (reference sequence). The CDR3 covers 15 residues. The chain's CDR3 is CASSRGTQLGHEQYF. DNA for the CDR3: TGTGCCAGCAGCCGGGGGACGCAGCTGGGTCACGAGCAGTACTTC.

The chain links TRBV10-3 to TRBJ2-5, with 8 positions matching TRBD2. This CDR3 spans 13 amino acids. Per germline, CDR1 ENHRY and CDR2 SYGVKD. The trim removed 5 bases at V and 4 bases at J, leaving 3 bases unmatched. The CDR3 sequence is CAISRTSTETQYF. The CDR3 DNA is TGTGCCATCAGTCGGACTAGCACAGAGACCCAGTACTTC.

The gene calls are TRBV11-3 and TRBJ2-5; D possibly uses TRBD1 or TRBD2 (5 bases each). The CDR3 runs to 17 residues. Trimming left V 1 base short and J 1 base short, with 16 bases between. Per germline, CDR1 SGHNT and CDR2 YENEEA. The CDR3 protein is CASSLGGYGTGQETQYF. The CDR3 DNA is TGTGCCAGCAGCTTAGGAGGGTACGGGACGGGCCAAGAGACCCAGTACTTC.

This chain joins TRBV2 and TRBJ2-3, with 7 positions matching TRBD2. This CDR3 comprises 16 residues. V trimming: 4 bases; J trimming: 0 bases; junction bases outside the gene matches: 7. The germline CDR1 and CDR2 sequences are SNHLY and FYNNEI. The CDR3: CASSGGGGPSTDTQYF. The CDR3 nucleotides read TGTGCCAGCAGTGGGGGGGGAGGTCCGAGCACAGATACGCAGTATTTT.

This chain uses TRBV6-6 with TRBJ1-5; 9 bases map to TRBD1. The junction had 13 bases not matched to a gene; V was cut back by 4 bases and J by 9 bases. The CDR3 sequence is 16 residues long. Germline values: CDR1 MNHNY, CDR2 SVGAGI (reference sequence). The CDR3 DNA reads TGTGCCAGCAGTTGGGGACAGGGAGGGCCCCTAAGGCCCCAGCATTTT. Amino acid sequence: CASSWGQGGPLRPQHF.

As to this clone: The sample has other DNA sequences that encode this CDR3 too. The chain is built from TRBV7-9 and TRBJ2-7; no clear D. Trimming left V 2 bases short and J 4 bases short, with 3 bases between. The CDR3 runs 11 residues. Germline V gene sequence: CDR1 SEHNR, CDR2 FQNEAQ (reference sequence). In DNA form, the CDR3 reads TGTGCCAGCAGCTTAAATTACGAGCAGTACTTC. This gives the protein CASSLNYEQYF.

The chain is built from TRBV28 and TRBJ2-7; the D is unclear. The CDR3 is 16 residues long. Germline CDR1 and CDR2: MDHEN and SYDVKM. V was cut by 5 bases and J by 3 bases, with 20 bases left in between. CDR3 protein: CASSRNPPSRFYEQYF. The CDR3 nucleotides read TGTGCCAGCAGTCGCAACCCTCCCAGTCGTTTCTACGAGCAGTACTTC.